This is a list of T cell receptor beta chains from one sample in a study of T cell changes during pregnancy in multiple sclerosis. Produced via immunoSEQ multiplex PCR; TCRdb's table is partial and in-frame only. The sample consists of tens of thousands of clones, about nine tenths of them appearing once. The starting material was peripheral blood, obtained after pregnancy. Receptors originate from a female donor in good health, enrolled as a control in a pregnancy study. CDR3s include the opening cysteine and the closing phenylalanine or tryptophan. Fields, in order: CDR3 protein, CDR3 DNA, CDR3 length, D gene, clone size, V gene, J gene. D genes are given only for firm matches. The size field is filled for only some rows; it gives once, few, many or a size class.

CASSFTAGDTQETQYF	TGTGCCAGCAGCTTTACAGCGGGGGACACCCAAGAGACCCAGTACTTC	16	TRBD2	NA	TRBV7-7	TRBJ2-5
CASSPSSGNTGELFF	TGTGCTAGCAGCCCCTCTAGCGGGAACACCGGGGAGCTGTTTTTT	15	TRBD2	NA	TRBV7-7	TRBJ2-2
CASRGAGQGGIGYTF	TGTGCCAGCAGGGGGGCGGGACAGGGAGGGATTGGCTACACCTTC	15	TRBD1	once	TRBV6-5	TRBJ1-2
CASSSRGDQPQHF	TGTGCCAGCAGTTCTCGGGGTGATCAGCCCCAGCATTTT	13	NA	NA	TRBV6-5	TRBJ1-5
CASSVGSTPYEQYF	TGTGCCAGCAGCGTAGGTTCTACCCCCTACGAGCAGTACTTC	14	NA	NA	TRBV9	TRBJ2-7
CASVPGQGLLSTDTQYF	TGTGCCAGCGTACCGGGACAGGGTTTACTTAGCACAGATACGCAGTATTTT	17	TRBD1	once	TRBV18	TRBJ2-3
CASSTGHTISYEQYF	TGTGCCAGCAGCACAGGACACACTATCTCCTACGAGCAGTACTTC	15	NA	NA	TRBV9	TRBJ2-7
CASSFIGRGGETQYF	TGTGCCAGCAGCTTCATAGGCAGGGGAGGGGAGACCCAGTACTTC	15	NA	NA	TRBV11-2	TRBJ2-5
CASSMGDRVVVGEQYF	TGTGCCAGTAGTATGGGCGACAGGGTAGTAGTCGGCGAGCAGTACTTC	16	TRBD1	NA	TRBV19	TRBJ2-7
CASSQDVASPSYEQYF	TGTGCCAGCAGCCAAGATGTCGCCAGTCCCTCCTACGAGCAGTACTTC	16	NA	NA	TRBV4-2	TRBJ2-7
CASSGGFAYEQYF	TGTGCCAGCAGTGGAGGATTCGCCTACGAGCAGTACTTC	13	NA	NA	TRBV28	TRBJ2-7
CASSPNPSGGITDTQYF	TGTGCCAGCAGCCCGAACCCAAGCGGGGGGATCACAGATACGCAGTATTTT	17	TRBD2	NA	TRBV4-2	TRBJ2-3
CASSFSSGGADEQFF	TGCGCCAGCAGCTTTTCCAGCGGGGGGGCCGATGAGCAGTTCTTC	15	TRBD2	NA	TRBV5-1	TRBJ2-1
CSARQGFTDTQYF	TGCAGCGCTCGACAGGGGTTCACAGATACGCAGTATTTT	13	TRBD1	NA	TRBV29-1	TRBJ2-3
CASRLLVTGRYGYTF	TGTGCCAGCAGACTTCTAGTTACAGGGCGCTATGGCTACACCTTC	15	NA	NA	TRBV6-5	TRBJ1-2
CASRGSNYGYTF	TGTGCCAGCAGGGGCTCCAACTATGGCTACACCTTC	12	NA	NA	TRBV6-1	TRBJ1-2
CASSTLASNTQYF	TGTGCCAGCAGTACCCTAGCATCAAATACGCAGTATTTT	13	NA	once	TRBV6-5	TRBJ2-3
CASSPGLSAGETQYF	TGCGCCAGCAGCCCCGGACTCTCTGCGGGAGAGACCCAGTACTTC	15	NA	NA	TRBV4-1	TRBJ2-5
CASSRDRGTDTQYF	TGCGCCAGCAGCCGGGACAGAGGCACAGATACGCAGTATTTT	14	TRBD1	NA	TRBV5-1	TRBJ2-3
CASSVQGSNQPQHF	TGTGCCAGCAGTGTACAGGGAAGCAATCAGCCCCAGCATTTT	14	NA	NA	TRBV27	TRBJ1-5
CASSLYTDSQEAFF	TGTGCCAGCAGCTTATACACGGACAGTCAAGAAGCTTTCTTT	14	NA	NA	TRBV7-9	TRBJ1-1
CASSVDRANTGELFF	TGTGCCAGCAGCGTAGACAGGGCGAACACCGGGGAGCTGTTTTTT	15	TRBD1	NA	TRBV6-1	TRBJ2-2
CASSPMARTEAFF	TGTGCCAGCAGCCCGATGGCTAGGACTGAAGCTTTCTTT	13	NA	NA	TRBV7-2	TRBJ1-1
CASSYSGGGYEQYF	TGTGCCAGCAGCTATTCAGGGGGCGGCTACGAGCAGTACTTC	14	TRBD1	NA	TRBV6-1	TRBJ2-7
CASSTGLAGGEQFF	TGTGCCAGCAGCACGGGACTAGCGGGAGGTGAGCAGTTCTTC	14	TRBD2	NA	TRBV11-2	TRBJ2-1
CASSRAGGKETQYF	TGTGCCAGCAGCCGAGCGGGGGGAAAAGAGACCCAGTACTTC	14	TRBD2	NA	TRBV11-3	TRBJ2-5
CASSQDPGGRGGYTF	TGCGCCAGCAGCCAAGATCCGGGGGGGAGGGGTGGCTACACCTTC	15	NA	NA	TRBV4-3	TRBJ1-2
CASSLAPSGINNEQFF	TGTGCCAGCAGCTTGGCCCCTAGCGGGATAAACAATGAGCAGTTCTTC	16	TRBD2	NA	TRBV5-4	TRBJ2-1
CASSQTSSYEQYF	TGCGCCAGCAGCCAGACTAGCTCCTACGAGCAGTACTTC	13	NA	NA	TRBV5-1	TRBJ2-7
CASSGTVAYNSPLHF	TGTGCCAGCAGCGGGACAGTGGCCTATAATTCACCCCTCCACTTT	15	TRBD1	NA	TRBV5-5	TRBJ1-6
CASSLGTAPGNTIYF	TGTGCCAGCAGCCTGGGGACAGCACCTGGAAACACCATATATTTT	15	TRBD1	NA	TRBV5-4	TRBJ1-3
CASRGGVSSYEQYF	TGTGCCAGCAGGGGGGGGGTAAGCTCCTACGAGCAGTACTTC	14	TRBD2	NA	TRBV28	TRBJ2-7
CASSPNVGGNEKLFF	TGTGCCAGCTCGCCTAACGTGGGGGGAAACGAAAAACTGTTTTTT	15	NA	NA	TRBV18	TRBJ1-4
CASSLPGLLQETQYF	TGTGCCAGCAGCTTACCGGGACTCCTGCAAGAGACCCAGTACTTC	15	NA	once	TRBV5-4	TRBJ2-5
CAWSVGLAGGTDTQYF	TGTGCCTGGAGTGTGGGACTAGCGGGAGGCACAGATACGCAGTATTTT	16	TRBD2	NA	TRBV30	TRBJ2-3
CAISESALNPHYGYTF	TGTGCCATCAGTGAGTCGGCCCTGAACCCCCACTATGGCTACACCTTC	16	NA	once	TRBV10-3	TRBJ1-2
CASSSNGQPVTGELFF	TGCGCCAGCAGCTCGAACGGACAGCCCGTTACCGGGGAGCTGTTTTTT	16	NA	NA	TRBV5-1	TRBJ2-2
CASSTNRGRDTEAFF	TGTGCCAGTAGTACGAACAGGGGGCGAGACACTGAAGCTTTCTTT	15	TRBD1	NA	TRBV19	TRBJ1-1
CASSAGQGGTQYF	TGTGCCAGTAGCGCGGGACAGGGCGGTACGCAGTATTTT	13	TRBD1	NA	TRBV19	TRBJ2-3
CASSFLSGGIDEQYF	TGTGCCAGCAGCTTTTTGTCAGGGGGTATTGACGAGCAGTACTTC	15	TRBD1	NA	TRBV7-9	TRBJ2-7
CASSEGQGSYGYTF	TGCGCCAGCAGCGAAGGACAGGGGAGCTATGGCTACACCTTC	14	TRBD1	NA	TRBV5-1	TRBJ1-2
CASGPIGQGGTEAFF	TGTGCCAGCGGACCTATTGGACAGGGTGGCACTGAAGCTTTCTTT	15	TRBD1	NA	TRBV5-6	TRBJ1-1
CASSPLGRGGMNTEAFF	TGTGCCAGCAGCCCCCTGGGGAGGGGGGGCATGAACACTGAAGCTTTCTTT	17	NA	NA	TRBV7-6	TRBJ1-1
CASTLGQFSWGNQPQHF	TGTGCCAGCACTTTGGGACAGTTCTCATGGGGCAATCAGCCCCAGCATTTT	17	TRBD1	NA	TRBV28	TRBJ1-5
CASSLGGYPSTDTQYF	TGTGCCAGCAGCTTAGGAGGGTACCCTAGCACAGATACGCAGTATTTT	16	NA	NA	TRBV11-3	TRBJ2-3
CASSLVGSYEQYF	TGTGCCAGCAGCTTGGTCGGCTCCTACGAGCAGTACTTC	13	NA	once	TRBV5-4	TRBJ2-7
CASSLAEGTSGYTQYF	TGTGCCAGCAGCTTAGCGGAGGGGACTAGCGGGTATACGCAGTATTTT	16	TRBD2	once	TRBV7-9	TRBJ2-3
CASRQGVYEQYF	TGTGCCAGCCGACAGGGTGTCTACGAGCAGTACTTC	12	TRBD1	NA	TRBV6-5	TRBJ2-7
CASGDGGEDEKLFF	TGTGCCAGCGGTGACGGGGGGGAGGATGAAAAACTGTTTTTT	14	NA	NA	TRBV6-5	TRBJ1-4
CASSEAGVHSPLHF	TGTGCCAGCAGTGAGGCAGGGGTTCATTCACCCCTCCACTTT	14	NA	NA	TRBV6-1	TRBJ1-6
CASTTGVQETQYF	TGTGCCAGTACTACGGGTGTTCAAGAGACCCAGTACTTC	13	NA	NA	TRBV6-1	TRBJ2-5
CASRYPGHSNTEAFF	TGCGCCAGCCGATATCCGGGACATTCGAACACTGAAGCTTTCTTT	15	NA	NA	TRBV4-1	TRBJ1-1
CASSEVGGGLAFF	TGTGCCAGCAGTGAAGTGGGGGGAGGGCTAGCTTTCTTT	13	NA	NA	TRBV6-1	TRBJ1-1
CATSRDYPPEGEQYF	TGTGCCACCAGCAGAGATTATCCCCCCGAGGGAGAGCAGTACTTC	15	NA	NA	TRBV15	TRBJ2-7
CASSPPLAGTYEQYF	TGTGCCAGCAGTCCCCCGCTAGCGGGAACCTACGAGCAGTACTTC	15	TRBD2	NA	TRBV27	TRBJ2-7
CASSWYGGAGDIQYF	TGTGCCAGCAGCTGGTACGGGGGGGCCGGAGACATTCAGTACTTC	15	TRBD2	once	TRBV11-2	TRBJ2-4
CASTSDSSMNTEAFF	TGTGCCAGCACTTCGGACAGCTCTATGAACACTGAAGCTTTCTTT	15	NA	NA	TRBV7-9	TRBJ1-1
CASSRAGGSTNYGYTF	TGTGCCAGCAGCCGTGCGGGAGGCAGCACTAACTATGGCTACACCTTC	16	NA	NA	TRBV4-2	TRBJ1-2